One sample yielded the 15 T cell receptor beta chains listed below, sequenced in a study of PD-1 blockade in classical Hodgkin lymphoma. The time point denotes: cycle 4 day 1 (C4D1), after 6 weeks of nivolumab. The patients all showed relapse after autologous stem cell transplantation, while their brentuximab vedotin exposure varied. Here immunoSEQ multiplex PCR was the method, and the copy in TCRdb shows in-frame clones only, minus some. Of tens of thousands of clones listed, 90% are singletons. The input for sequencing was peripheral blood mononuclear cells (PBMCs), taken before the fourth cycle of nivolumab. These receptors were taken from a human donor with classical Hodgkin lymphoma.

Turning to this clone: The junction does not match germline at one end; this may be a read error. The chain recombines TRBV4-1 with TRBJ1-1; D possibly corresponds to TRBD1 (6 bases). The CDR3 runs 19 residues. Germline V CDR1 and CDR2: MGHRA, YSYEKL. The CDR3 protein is CASSQGIRKTGWGNTEAFF. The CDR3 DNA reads TGCGCCAGCAGTCAAGGGATACGTAAAACAGGGTGGGGGAACACTGAAGCTTTCTTT.

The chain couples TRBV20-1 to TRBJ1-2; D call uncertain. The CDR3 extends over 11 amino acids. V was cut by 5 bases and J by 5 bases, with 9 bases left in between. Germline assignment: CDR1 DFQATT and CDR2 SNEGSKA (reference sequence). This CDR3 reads CSAGETYGYTF. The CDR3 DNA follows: TGCAGTGCTGGGGAGACGTATGGCTACACCTTC.

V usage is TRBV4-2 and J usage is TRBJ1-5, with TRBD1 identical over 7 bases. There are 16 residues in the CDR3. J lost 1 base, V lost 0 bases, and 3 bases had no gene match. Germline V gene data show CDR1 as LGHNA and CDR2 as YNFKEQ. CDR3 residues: CASSQETGKSNQPQHF. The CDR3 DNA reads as TGTGCCAGCAGCCAAGAGACAGGGAAGAGCAATCAGCCCCAGCATTTT.

Written as DNA, the CDR3 is TGTGCCACCAGCAGAGTTTGGGATTTGGATTCACCCCTCCACTTT. It encodes CATSRVWDLDSPLHF. The rearrangement joins TRBV15 to TRBJ1-6; D gene uncertain. Looked up from germline, CDR1 is LNHNV and CDR2 is YYDKDF (reference sequence). Trimming removed 1 base from V and 8 bases from J, with 12 bases in between. The CDR3 consists of 15 residues.

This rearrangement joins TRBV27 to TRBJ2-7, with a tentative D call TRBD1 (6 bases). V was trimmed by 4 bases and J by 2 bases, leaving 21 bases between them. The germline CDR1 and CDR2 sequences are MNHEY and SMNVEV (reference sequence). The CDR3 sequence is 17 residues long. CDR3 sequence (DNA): TGTGCCAGCAGTTCCTCTAGCTCCGGACAGCGAGCCTACGAGCAGTACTTC. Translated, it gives CASSSSSSGQRAYEQYF.

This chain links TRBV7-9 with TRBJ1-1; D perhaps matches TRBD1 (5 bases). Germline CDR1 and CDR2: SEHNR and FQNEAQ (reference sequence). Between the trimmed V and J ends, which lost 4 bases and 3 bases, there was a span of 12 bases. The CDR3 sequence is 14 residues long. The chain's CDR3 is CASSYLGGDTEAFF. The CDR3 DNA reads TGTGCCAGCAGCTATCTCGGGGGGGACACTGAAGCTTTCTTT.

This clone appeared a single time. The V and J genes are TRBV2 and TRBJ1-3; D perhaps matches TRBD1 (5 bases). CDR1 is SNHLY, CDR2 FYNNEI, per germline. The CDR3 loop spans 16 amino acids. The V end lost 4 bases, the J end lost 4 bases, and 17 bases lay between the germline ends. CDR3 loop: CASSAILDSEGNTIYF. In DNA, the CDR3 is TGTGCCAGCAGTGCTATACTCGACAGCGAGGGAAACACCATATATTTT.

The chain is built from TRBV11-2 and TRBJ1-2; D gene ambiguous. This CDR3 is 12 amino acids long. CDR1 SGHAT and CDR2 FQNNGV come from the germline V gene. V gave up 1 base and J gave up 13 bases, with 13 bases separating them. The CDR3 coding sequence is TGTGCCAGCAGCTTAGTGGACCGGTTAATCACCTTC. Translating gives CASSLVDRLITF.

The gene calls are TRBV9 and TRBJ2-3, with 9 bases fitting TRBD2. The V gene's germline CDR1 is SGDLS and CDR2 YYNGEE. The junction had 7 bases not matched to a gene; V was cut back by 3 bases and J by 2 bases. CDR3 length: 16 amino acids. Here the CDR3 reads CASSADSGGTTDTQYF. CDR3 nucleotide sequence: TGTGCCAGCAGCGCCGATAGCGGGGGCACCACAGATACGCAGTATTTT.

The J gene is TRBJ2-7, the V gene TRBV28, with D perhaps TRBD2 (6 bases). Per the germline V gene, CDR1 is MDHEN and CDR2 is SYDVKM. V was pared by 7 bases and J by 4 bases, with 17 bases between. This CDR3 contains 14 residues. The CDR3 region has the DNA TGTGCCAGCACCCCCGGGGACTGGAGTTACGAGCAGTACTTC. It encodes CASTPGDWSYEQYF. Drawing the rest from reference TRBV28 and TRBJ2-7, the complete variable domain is DVKVTQSSRYLVKRTGEKVFLECVQDMDHENMFWYRQDPGLGLRLIYFSYDVKMKEKGDIPEGYSVSREKKERFSLILESASTNQTSMYLCASTPGDWSYEQYFGPGTRLTVT.

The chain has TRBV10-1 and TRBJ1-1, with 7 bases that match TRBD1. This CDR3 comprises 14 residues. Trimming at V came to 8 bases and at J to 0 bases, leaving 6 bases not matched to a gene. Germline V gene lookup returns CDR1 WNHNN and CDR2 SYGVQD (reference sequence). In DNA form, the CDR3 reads TGCGCCAGCGCCTTCGGGACAGTGAACACTGAAGCTTTCTTT. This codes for CASAFGTVNTEAFF.

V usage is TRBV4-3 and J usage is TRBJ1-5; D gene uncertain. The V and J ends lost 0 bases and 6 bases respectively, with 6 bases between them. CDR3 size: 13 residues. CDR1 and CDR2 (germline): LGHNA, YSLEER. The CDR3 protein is CASSQDKGQPQHF. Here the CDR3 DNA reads TGCGCCAGCAGCCAAGATAAAGGTCAGCCCCAGCATTTT.

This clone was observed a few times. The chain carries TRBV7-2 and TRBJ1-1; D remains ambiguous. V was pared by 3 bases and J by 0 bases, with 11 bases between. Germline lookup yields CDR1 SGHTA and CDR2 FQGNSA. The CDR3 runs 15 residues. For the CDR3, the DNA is TGTGCCAGCAGCTTCGTAGGTAACATGAACACTGAAGCTTTCTTT. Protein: CASSFVGNMNTEAFF.

The DNA for the CDR3 is TGTGCCAGTAGTATTCCCAGTGGGTACGAGCAGTACTTC. The encoded protein is CASSIPSGYEQYF. V usage is TRBV19 and J usage is TRBJ2-7, with D unclear. The CDR3 contains 13 residues. The V and J ends lost 3 bases and 4 bases respectively, with 10 bases between them. Germline CDR1 and CDR2: LNHDA and SQIVND (reference sequence).

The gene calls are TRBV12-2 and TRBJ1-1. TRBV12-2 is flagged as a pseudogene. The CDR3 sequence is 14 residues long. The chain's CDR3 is CASRLALSDTEAFF. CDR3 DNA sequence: TGTGCAAGTCGCTTAGCGCTGAGCGACACTGAAGCTTTCTTT.